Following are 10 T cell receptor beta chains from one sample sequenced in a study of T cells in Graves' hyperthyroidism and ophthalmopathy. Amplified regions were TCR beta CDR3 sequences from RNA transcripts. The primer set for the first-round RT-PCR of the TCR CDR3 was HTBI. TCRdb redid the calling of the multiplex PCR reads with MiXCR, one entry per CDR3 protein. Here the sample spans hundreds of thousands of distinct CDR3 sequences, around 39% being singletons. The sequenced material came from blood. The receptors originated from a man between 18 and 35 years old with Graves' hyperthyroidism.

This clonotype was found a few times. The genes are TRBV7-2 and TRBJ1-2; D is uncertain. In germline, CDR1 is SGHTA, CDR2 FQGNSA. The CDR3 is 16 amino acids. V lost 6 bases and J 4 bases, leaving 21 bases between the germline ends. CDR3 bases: TGTGCCAGCAGTAAGACACGCCCCGCTGGGAGCTATGGCTACACCTTC. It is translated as CASSKTRPAGSYGYTF.

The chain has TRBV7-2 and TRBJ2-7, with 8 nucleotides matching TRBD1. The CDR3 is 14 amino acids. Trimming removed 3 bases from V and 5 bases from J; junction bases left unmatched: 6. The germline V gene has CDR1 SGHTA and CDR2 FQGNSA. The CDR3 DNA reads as TGTGCCAGCAGCTTCAGGGGGCAATTCGACGAGCAGTACTTC. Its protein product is CASSFRGQFDEQYF.

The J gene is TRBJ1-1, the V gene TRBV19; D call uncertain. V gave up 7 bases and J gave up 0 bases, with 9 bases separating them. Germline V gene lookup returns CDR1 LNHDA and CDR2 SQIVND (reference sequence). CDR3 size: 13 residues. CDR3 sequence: CASNTALNTEAFF. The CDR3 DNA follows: TGTGCCAGTAATACAGCCTTGAACACTGAAGCTTTCTTT.

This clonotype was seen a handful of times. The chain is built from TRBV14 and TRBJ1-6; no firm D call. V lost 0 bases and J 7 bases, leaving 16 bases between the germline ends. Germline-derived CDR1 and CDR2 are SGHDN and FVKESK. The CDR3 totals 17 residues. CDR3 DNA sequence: TGTGCCAGCAGCCAAGACTGGGGATGGGGTTTCAATTCACCCCTCCACTTT. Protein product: CASSQDWGWGFNSPLHF.

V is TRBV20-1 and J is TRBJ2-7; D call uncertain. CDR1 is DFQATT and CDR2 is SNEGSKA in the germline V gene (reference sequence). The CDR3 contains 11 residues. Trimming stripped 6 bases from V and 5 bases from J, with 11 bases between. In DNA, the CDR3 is TGCAGTGCCCTTGACACGGACGAGCAGTACTTC. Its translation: CSALDTDEQYF.

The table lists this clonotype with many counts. The CDR3 here is CASSAGWTSGQETQYF. The DNA of the CDR3 is TGTGCCAGTAGTGCGGGATGGACTAGCGGACAAGAGACCCAGTACTTC. The chain is built from TRBV19 and TRBJ2-5, with 10 bases identical to TRBD2. Germline CDR1 is LNHDA and CDR2 is SQIVND (reference sequence). V was clipped by 5 bases and J by 2 bases; unmatched bases: 8. CDR3 length equals 16 residues.

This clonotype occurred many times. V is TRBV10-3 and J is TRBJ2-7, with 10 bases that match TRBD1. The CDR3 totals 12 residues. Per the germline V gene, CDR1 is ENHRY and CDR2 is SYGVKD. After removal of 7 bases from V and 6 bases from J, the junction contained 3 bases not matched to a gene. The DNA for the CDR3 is TGTGCCATCATTGGACAGGGGGGCGAGCAGTACTTC. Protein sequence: CAIIGQGGEQYF.

As DNA, the CDR3 is TGCAGTGCCACACCGGGACTAGCGGGGGGGCCCTTTCACGAGCAGTACTTC. Translation: CSATPGLAGGPFHEQYF. This rearrangement joins TRBV20-1 to TRBJ2-7, with 16 bases matching TRBD2. J gave up 5 bases and V 6 bases, and 13 bases lay outside the gene matches. The CDR3 has 17 amino acids. The germline V gene has CDR1 DFQATT and CDR2 SNEGSKA (reference sequence).

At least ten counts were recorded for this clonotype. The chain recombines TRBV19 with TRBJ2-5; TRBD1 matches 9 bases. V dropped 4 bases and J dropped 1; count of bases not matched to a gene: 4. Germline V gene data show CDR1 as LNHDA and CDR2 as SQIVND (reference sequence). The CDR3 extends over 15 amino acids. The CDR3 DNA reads TGTGCCAGTAGTACTGGGACAGGGCCCCAAGAGACCCAGTACTTC. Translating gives CASSTGTGPQETQYF.

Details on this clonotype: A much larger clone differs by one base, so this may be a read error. The CDR3 protein is CASSDGIGTGLTRLFF. CDR3 nucleotide sequence: TGTGCCAGCAGCGACGGAATCGGGACAGGGCTTACGAGACTGTTTTTT. The V call is TRBV7-9, the J call TRBJ1-4; TRBD1 aligns across 9 bases. Trimming cost V 5 bases and J 13 bases; bases outside gene matches: 17. The CDR3 is made up of 16 amino acids. CDR1 is SEHNR and CDR2 is FQNEAQ in the germline V gene (reference sequence).